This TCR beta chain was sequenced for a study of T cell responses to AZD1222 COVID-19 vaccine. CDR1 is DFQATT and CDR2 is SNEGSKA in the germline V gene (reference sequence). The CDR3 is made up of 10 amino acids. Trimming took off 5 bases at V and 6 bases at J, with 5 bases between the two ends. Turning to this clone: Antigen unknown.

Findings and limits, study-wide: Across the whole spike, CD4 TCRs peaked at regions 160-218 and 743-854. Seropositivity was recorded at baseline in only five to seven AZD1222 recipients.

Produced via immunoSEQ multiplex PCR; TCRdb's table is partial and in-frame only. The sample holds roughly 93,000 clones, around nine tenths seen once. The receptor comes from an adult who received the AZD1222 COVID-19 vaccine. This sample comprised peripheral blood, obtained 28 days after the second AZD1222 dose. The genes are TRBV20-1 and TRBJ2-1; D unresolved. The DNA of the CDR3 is TGCAGTGCTTTTAGCAATGAGCAGTTCTTC. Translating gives CSAFSNEQFF.